The text below deals with one T cell receptor (beta chain). What it binds is not known. This sample stems from a study of human T cells and chemical hapten exposure. Overall study context: Patients' scalps got diphenylcyclopropenone weekly throughout the approximately 23-week study.

TCRdb re-called the RACE reads through MiXCR, storing one row per CDR3 protein. The sample has about 110,000 distinct CDR3 sequences; 10% to 15% are singletons. Study conclusions and caveats: Sensitizing with DPC caused no change in TCRs above 1 in 1000 frequency.

Time point indicated: pre-sensitization, week 0. As for treatment: therapeutic diphenylcyclopropenone sensitization with weekly scalp DPC. Alopecia patients, 18 to 70 years old and DPC-suitable, served as donors. Someone pulled total RNA out of unfractionated whole blood. Germline values: CDR1 SEHNR, CDR2 FQNEAQ (reference sequence). V was pared by 10 bases and J by 6 bases, with 14 bases between. There are 12 residues in the CDR3. V and J are TRBV7-9 and TRBJ2-3; D is perhaps TRBD2 (7 bases). This receptor was taken from a woman aged 45-60 years with alopecia areata. Some clones in this sample may be carry-over from other donors' samples. Sequencing used whole blood, obtained in connection with sensitization to the hapten diphenylcyclopropenone (DPC). This chain's CDR3 is CATSRGADTQYF. The CDR3 region has the DNA TGTGCCACCTCCCGGGGGGCGGATACGCAGTATTTT.